This TCR beta chain was sequenced for a study of T cell responses to AZD1222 COVID-19 vaccine. Germline V gives CDR1 SGHVS, CDR2 FNYEAQ. The length of the CDR3 is 13 residues. V was clipped by 2 bases and J by 6 bases, with 11 bases between them. This table comes from immunoSEQ multiplex PCR, and its TCRdb copy is limited to in-frame clones, with some not included. This sample has roughly 110,000 clones, with approximately 90% found just once. The chain uses TRBV7-6 and TRBJ2-7; D is uncertain. The source is an adult in good health. Here the sequenced sample was peripheral blood, taken on day 0 of AZD1222 vaccination. The CDR3 DNA reads TGTGCCAGCAGCTTAAGTCACCCGGGCGAGCAGTACTTC. Translated: CASSLSHPGEQYF.